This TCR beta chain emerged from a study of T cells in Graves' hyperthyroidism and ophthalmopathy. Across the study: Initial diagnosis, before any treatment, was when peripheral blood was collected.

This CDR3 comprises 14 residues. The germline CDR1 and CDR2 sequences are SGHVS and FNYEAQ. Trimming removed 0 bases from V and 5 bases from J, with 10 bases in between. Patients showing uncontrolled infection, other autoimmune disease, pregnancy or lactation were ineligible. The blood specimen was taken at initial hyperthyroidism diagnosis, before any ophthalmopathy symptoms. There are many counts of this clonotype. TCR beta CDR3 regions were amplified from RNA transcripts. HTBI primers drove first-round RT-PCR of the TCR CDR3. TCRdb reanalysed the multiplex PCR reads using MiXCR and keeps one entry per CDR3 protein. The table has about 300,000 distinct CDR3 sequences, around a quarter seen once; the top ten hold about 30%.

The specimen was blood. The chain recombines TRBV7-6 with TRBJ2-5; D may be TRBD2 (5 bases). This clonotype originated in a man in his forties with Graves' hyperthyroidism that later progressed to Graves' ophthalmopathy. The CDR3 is CASSLAGVGETQYF. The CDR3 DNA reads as TGTGCCAGCAGCTTAGCGGGAGTAGGGGAGACCCAGTACTTC.